The T cell receptor beta chain under discussion was sequenced for a study of shared clonotypes between healthy human individuals. Across the whole study: Researchers drew samples from a couple of women and a few men aged 18 to 49.

Naive CD8 cells comprised CD45RO-negative, CCR7-positively selected cells, excluding terminally differentiated effector memory CD45RA+ cells. A deep-level run was used for the assay. The data were produced by immunoSEQ multiplex PCR, yet TCRdb's version contains in-frame clones alone and is incomplete. The repertoire holds about 700,000 clones, with 92% as singletons. Deletions cut 0 bases from V and 0 bases from J, with 12 bases between. Germline-derived CDR1 and CDR2 are LGHNA and YSLEER. The CDR3 is 17 amino acids. This clone has just one count. Its antigen is as yet unknown. Whole-study results and caveats: For naive CD4 cells, roughly 4.6% of clonotypes were shared across a handful of donors.

The sequence was collected from a man aged 25 to 40 in good health. Sequencing was carried out using naive CD8+ T cells sorted from blood. The chain employs TRBV4-3 and TRBJ1-3; weak D call: TRBD1 (5 bases). CDR3 DNA sequence: TGCGCCAGCAGCCAAGATGGGGGTCTCAGCTCTGGAAACACCATATATTTT. It codes for CASSQDGGLSSGNTIYF.